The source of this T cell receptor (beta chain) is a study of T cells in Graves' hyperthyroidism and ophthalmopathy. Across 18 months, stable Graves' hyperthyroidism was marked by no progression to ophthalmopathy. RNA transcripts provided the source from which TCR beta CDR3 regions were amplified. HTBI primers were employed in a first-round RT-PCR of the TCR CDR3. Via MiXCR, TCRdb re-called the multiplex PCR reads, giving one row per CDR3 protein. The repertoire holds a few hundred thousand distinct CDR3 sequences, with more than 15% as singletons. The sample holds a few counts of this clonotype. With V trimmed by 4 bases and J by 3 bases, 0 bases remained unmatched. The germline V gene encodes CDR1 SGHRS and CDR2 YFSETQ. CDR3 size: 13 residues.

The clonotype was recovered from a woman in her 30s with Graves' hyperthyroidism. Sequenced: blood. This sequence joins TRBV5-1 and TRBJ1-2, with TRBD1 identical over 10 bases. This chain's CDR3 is CASSGTGDYGYTF. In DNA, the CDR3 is TGCGCCAGCAGCGGGACAGGGGACTATGGCTACACCTTC.